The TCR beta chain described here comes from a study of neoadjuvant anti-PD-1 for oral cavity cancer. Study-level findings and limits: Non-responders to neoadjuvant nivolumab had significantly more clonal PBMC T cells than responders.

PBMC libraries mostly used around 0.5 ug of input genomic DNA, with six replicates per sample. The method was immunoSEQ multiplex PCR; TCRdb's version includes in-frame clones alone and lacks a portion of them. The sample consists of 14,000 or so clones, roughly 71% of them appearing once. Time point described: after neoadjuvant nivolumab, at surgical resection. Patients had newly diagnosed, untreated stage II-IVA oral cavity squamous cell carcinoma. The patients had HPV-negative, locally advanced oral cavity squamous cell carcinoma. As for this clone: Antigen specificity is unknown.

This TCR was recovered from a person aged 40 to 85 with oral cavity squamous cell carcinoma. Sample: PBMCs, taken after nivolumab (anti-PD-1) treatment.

CDR3 residues: CASSPSSWGETQYF. The CDR3 DNA follows: TGTGCCAGCAGCCCGTCGTCCTGGGGGGAGACCCAGTACTTC. The chain carries TRBV7-3 and TRBJ2-5; perhaps D is TRBD1 or TRBD2 (5 bases each). Per the germline V gene, CDR1 is SGHTA and CDR2 is FQGTGA. The CDR3 totals 14 residues. The V and J ends lost 5 bases and 5 bases respectively, with 15 bases between them.